This TCR beta chain came from a study of PD-1 blockade in classical Hodgkin lymphoma. Study background: Once every 2 weeks, patients received intravenous nivolumab at 3 mg/kg. Broader study findings: Newly diagnosed patients and complete responders had comparable diversity at baseline.

The germline V gene encodes CDR1 MDHEN and CDR2 SYDVKM. The CDR3 is made up of 17 amino acids. With 1 base removed from V and 5 bases from J, the gap between germline ends came to 18 bases. Method: immunoSEQ multiplex PCR; TCRdb's copy keeps in-frame clones and lacks some. The sample yields 2,000 to 2,500 clones, about 85% seen once. Note on this clone: Its antigen is unidentified.

Following autologous stem cell transplantation, relapse occurred in every patient, and exposure to brentuximab vedotin varied. Best outcomes ranged across complete response, partial response and progressive disease. This TCR came from a human donor with classical Hodgkin lymphoma. Here the sequenced sample was peripheral blood mononuclear cells (PBMCs), taken at baseline. V gene TRBV28 combines with J gene TRBJ2-1, with D unresolved. CDR3 protein: CASSLSVATLTNNEQFF. The CDR3 nucleotides are TGTGCCAGCAGTTTATCCGTGGCTACCCTTACTAACAATGAGCAGTTCTTC.